The clone carrying this TCR beta chain turned up a few times. Its specificity is not known. The germline V gene encodes CDR1 MDHEN and CDR2 SYDVKM. The CDR3 is 15 amino acids. Between the trimmed V and J ends, which lost 4 bases and 10 bases, there was a span of 22 bases. Construction of the TCRbeta library involved unique molecular identifiers. TCRdb independently ran MiXCR on the PCR reads; one entry per CDR3 protein. The table has a few hundred thousand distinct CDR3 sequences, 25% to 30% seen once. The data belong to a study of T-cell reconstitution after alpha-beta-depleted transplantation in children. Findings and caveats of the study: Elevated TCRbeta diversity at day 60 was traced, in some patients, to surviving recipient T cells and thymic progenitors. It was reported that alpha-beta T cells came from several hundred expanded graft clones (about two months after transplant). One year after transplant, T-cell counts and diversity came mostly from newly produced T cells.

V gene TRBV28 combines with J gene TRBJ2-5; a possible D gene is TRBD1 (6 bases). This specimen consisted of PBMCs, obtained before TCRalphabeta/CD19-depleted stem cell transplant. This clonotype originated in a boy less than two years old with Wiskott-Aldrich syndrome, due to receive a stem cell transplant. The CDR3 bases are TGTGCCAGCAGTTCCCAGGGGCCCCTTAGGTTTAACCAGTACTTC. Amino acids: CASSSQGPLRFNQYF.